Shown below are 14 T cell receptor beta chains from a single sample sequenced in a study of early T cells in non-severe SARS-CoV-2 infection. TCRdb re-derived calls from the 5' RACE reads in MiXCR, one entry per CDR3 protein. In the table there are fewer than 35,000 distinct CDR3 sequences, about 4.5% of which are singletons. The sequenced sample consisted of whole blood. The receptors derive from an adult who was a healthcare worker with PCR-confirmed SARS-CoV-2 infection or an uninfected control (not recorded which).

This clonotype was counted ten times or more. The chain links TRBV7-9 to TRBJ1-1; D remains unclear. Germline V CDR1 and CDR2: SEHNR, FQNEAQ (reference sequence). The CDR3 has 14 residues. The V gene lost 5 bases and the J gene lost 2 bases, with 12 bases spanning the gap. DNA for the CDR3: TGTGCCAGCAGCCCTGGAAAGCGTAACACTGAAGCTTTCTTT. Its translation is CASSPGKRNTEAFF.

This clonotype was picked up many times. The V call is TRBV10-3, the J call TRBJ2-1; 12 bases map to TRBD2. Trimming removed 10 bases from V and 7 bases from J; junction bases left unmatched: 11. The CDR3 consists of 15 residues. Germline values: CDR1 ENHRY, CDR2 SYGVKD. CDR3 in amino acids: CATQSGTSGSNEQFF. The CDR3 DNA reads TGTGCCACCCAGTCCGGGACTAGCGGGTCTAATGAGCAGTTCTTC.

Many counts were recorded for this clonotype. J is TRBJ1-2 and V is TRBV20-1; TRBD1 might be the D (5 bases). The CDR3 has 12 residues. Germline V gene lookup returns CDR1 DFQATT and CDR2 SNEGSKA (reference sequence). The V gene lost 5 bases and the J gene lost 5 bases, with 12 bases spanning the gap. CDR3: CSAYVAGYGYTF. CDR3 in DNA: TGCAGTGCTTATGTTGCAGGGTATGGCTACACCTTC.

In its sample, this clonotype was seen many times. J is TRBJ2-1 and V is TRBV18; D unclear. Germline loops: CDR1 KGHSH, CDR2 LQKENI. The CDR3 runs 15 residues. V was cut by 2 bases and J by 3 bases, with 11 bases left in between. The DNA of the CDR3 is TGTGCCAGCTCACCAGAGATACTACACTACAATGAGCAGTTCTTC. Its translation: CASSPEILHYNEQFF.

Many counts were recorded for this clonotype. The chain joins TRBV20-1 to TRBJ2-7; D not resolved. The germline CDR1 and CDR2 sequences are DFQATT and SNEGSKA (reference sequence). This CDR3 contains 12 residues. Trimming left V 6 bases short and J 3 bases short, with 12 bases between. Here the CDR3 DNA reads TGCAGTGCGACTGAGAACAGCTACGAGCAGTACGTC. Protein sequence: CSATENSYEQYV.

There are many counts of this clonotype. V is TRBV11-3 and J is TRBJ2-5, with D hard to call. The CDR3 spans 17 residues. Germline V gene data show CDR1 as SGHNT and CDR2 as YENEEA. The V gene lost 5 bases and the J gene lost 5 bases, with 24 bases spanning the gap. CDR3 sequence: CASSQHDTSEIRETQYF. The CDR3 DNA follows: TGTGCCAGCAGCCAACATGACACCTCGGAAATCAGGGAGACCCAGTACTTC.

The chain has TRBV29-1 and TRBJ1-1; 7 nucleotides agree with TRBD1. The CDR3 is 14 amino acids. V was clipped by 4 bases and J by 1 base; unmatched bases: 6. In germline, CDR1 is SQVTM, CDR2 ANQGSEA. CDR3 sequence: CSVALQGRNTEAFF. DNA for the CDR3: TGCAGCGTTGCATTACAGGGGCGGAACACTGAAGCTTTCTTT.

In its sample, this clonotype was seen many times. The chain carries TRBV5-1 and TRBJ1-1; D ambiguous. V lost 2 bases, J lost 3 bases, and 11 bases lay in between. The CDR3 runs to 14 residues. Germline assignment: CDR1 SGHRS and CDR2 YFSETQ. The CDR3 loop reads CASSFTGRDTEAFF. CDR3 bases: TGCGCCAGCAGCTTCACCGGGAGGGACACTGAAGCTTTCTTT.

There are many counts of this clonotype. The chain carries TRBV6-5 and TRBJ1-3; 7 bases fit TRBD1. V was pared by 5 bases and J by 2 bases, with 6 bases of the junction left unmatched. Germline CDR1 and CDR2: MNHEY and SVGAGI. The CDR3 runs 15 residues. CDR3 loop: CASSKNRGTGNTIYF. The CDR3 DNA sequence: TGTGCCAGCAGTAAAAACAGGGGAACTGGAAACACCATATATTTT.

This clonotype was detected many times. The chain couples TRBV6-2 or TRBV6-3 to TRBJ2-3; D is unclear. This CDR3 comprises 17 residues. CDR1 is MNHEY and CDR2 is SVGEGT in the germline V gene. Trimming took off 5 bases at V and 5 bases at J, with 23 bases between the two ends. The CDR3: CASSPEWAPPSQDTQYF. In DNA form, the CDR3 reads TGTGCCAGCAGTCCGGAGTGGGCTCCCCCTTCACAAGATACGCAGTATTTT.

This clonotype was detected ten times or more. A much larger clonotype is one base distant, so this may be a read error. CDR3 nucleotide sequence: TGTGCCAGCAGCTTAAAATCACAGGCCATTCAGTACTTC. Residues: CASSLKSQAIQYF. J is TRBJ2-4 and V is TRBV11-2; maybe TRBD1 (5 bases). The length of the CDR3 is 13 residues. Trimming took off 2 bases at V and 9 bases at J, with 11 bases between the two ends. Germline lookup yields CDR1 SGHAT and CDR2 FQNNGV.

This clonotype was seen many times. The chain has TRBV29-1 and TRBJ2-2; D not certain. The CDR3 is 12 residues long. Per germline, CDR1 SQVTM and CDR2 ANQGSEA. V lost 7 bases to trimming and J lost 2 bases, with 8 bases between them. Here the CDR3 DNA reads TGCAGCGCCTCTTACAACACCGGGGAGCTGTTTTTT. Translating gives CSASYNTGELFF.

The sample holds many counts of this clonotype. V is TRBV20-1 and J is TRBJ2-3, with 9 bases identical to TRBD1. Germline loops: CDR1 DFQATT, CDR2 SNEGSKA (reference sequence). The length of the CDR3 is 15 residues. V lost 6 bases and J lost 4; bases outside the gene matches: 11. The CDR3 loop reads CSAHTGTGMADTQYF. Written as DNA, the CDR3 is TGCAGTGCACATACCGGGACAGGGATGGCAGATACGCAGTATTTT.

This clonotype was counted many times. The V and J genes are TRBV20-1 and TRBJ1-1; possibly TRBD1 for D (5 bases). Germline CDR1 and CDR2: DFQATT and SNEGSKA (reference sequence). The CDR3 loop spans 15 amino acids. V was trimmed by 1 base and J by 4 bases, leaving 16 bases between them. The CDR3 protein is CSARVSQGRGTEAFF. In nucleotides, the CDR3 is TGCAGTGCTAGAGTGTCCCAGGGACGTGGCACTGAAGCTTTCTTT.